This T cell receptor (beta chain) is drawn from a study of blood T cell repertoires in COVID-19 (dated by TCRdb to 2019 to 2021). Context from the whole study: Samples covering the acute and convalescent phases of COVID-19 were provided by collaborators in the United States, Italy and Spain. The prospective study material was composed of cDNA or gDNA derived from T cells, B-cell-depleted T cells, or PBMCs. The dataset comprised deeply sampled blood TCRbeta repertoires from subjects exposed to, actively infected with, or recovered from COVID-19. The repertoires were made available in a free public database intended to serve as a resource for research on the immune response to SARS-CoV-2. Where HLA class I and class II types were available, the types were taken from metadata supplied by the sample provider, not from assay-based typing. The samples were drawn from the first 160 participants of the ongoing ImmuneRACE study and from over 950 subjects provided by 6 global collaborators. Nearly every sample came with metadata listing a de-identified subject ID, COVID-19 status, age in years and sex.

TCRbeta CDR3 regions were amplified from genomic DNA using the immunoSEQ Assay, a bias-controlled multiplex PCR. Per the authors' processing: The number of nucleated cells in each sample was estimated from the amplification of reference gene primers within the assay. To quantify the absolute abundance of each unique TCRbeta CDR3 rearrangement, sequence reads were collapsed and filtered. For each sample, productive Simpson clonality was calculated as the square root of Simpson's diversity index across productive rearrangements. Sourced from immuneACCESS, this table was stored by TCRdb with only in-frame sequences that have V and J called. A share of the clones is absent; for the studies checked, an unresolved V gene accounts for under half, and the remainder has no known explanation. The V and J calls and clone size come from that table; D and trimming were worked out from the DNA. Within this sample are roughly 150,000 clones, with around 87% of them counted one time only. The ten top clones hold about 15% of the sample.

As to this clone: Its specific antigen is unknown. There are no base qualities to consult, and no much larger clone falls within one base.

Whole blood was collected in K2EDTA tubes by collaborating institutions according to the institutions' own protocols. For TCRbeta analysis, collaborator samples were shipped as frozen whole blood, as isolated PBMCs, or as DNA extracted from either sample type. The paper's findings and limits, for the study overall: The amount of clinical and demographic metadata varied by source and participant and was provided uncurated.

The material sequenced was peripheral blood. This TCR derives from a woman aged 40-49 years with acute or convalescent COVID-19.

The CDR3 sequence is CASLAGGRREQYF. The nucleotides are TGTGCCAGCCTAGCGGGGGGCCGGCGCGAGCAGTACTTC. This receptor chain uses TRBV28 and TRBJ2-7; a stretch of 11 junction bases matches TRBD2. CDR3 length: 13 amino acids, cysteine to phenylalanine. The entry retains the CDR3 DNA only, 39 bases that are in frame from base 1. The germline V and J ends show losses of 8 bases and 6 bases respectively, and no gene match explains 6 bases of the junction. From a lookup of the germline V gene, CDR1 and CDR2 are MDHEN and SYDVKM.